This TCR beta chain was profiled in a study of neurological immune-mediated disorders. The time point: longitudinal time-point 1 (baseline). This clonotype was detected many times. A single record per CDR3 protein comes from TCRdb applying MiXCR to the 5' RACE reads. The sample has some 38,000 distinct CDR3 sequences; around 2.9% are singletons. The sample comprised PBMCs. This receptor was taken from an older woman with multiple sclerosis.

Written as DNA, the CDR3 is TGCAGTGCGGAGGGACAGTCCTCCTACAATGAGCAGTTCTTC. This gives the protein CSAEGQSSYNEQFF. The rearrangement links TRBV20-1 to TRBJ2-1; a possible D gene is TRBD1 (7 bases). The length of the CDR3 is 14 residues. Germline V gene sequence: CDR1 DFQATT, CDR2 SNEGSKA (reference sequence). V was clipped by 6 bases and J by 0 bases, with 12 bases between them.